This TCR beta chain is drawn from a study of regulatory T cells in long-lasting Graves disease (dated by TCRdb to the early 2020s). Some background on the complete study: Newly diagnosed Graves' disease patients had taken antithyroid drugs for less than 3 months. This study used TCR sequencing and RNA sequencing of peripheral blood to compare persistent Graves' disease patients against newly diagnosed Graves' disease patients. The study was registered as a clinical trial and conducted in China. A total of 35 or so samples underwent TCR sequencing: about 13 from persistent and about 20 from newly diagnosed Graves' disease patients. The paper as a whole reports these results and caveats: Sequencing and analysis were limited to the TCR beta chain. Because the primary lesion, thyroid tissue, could not be accessed, the study looked at peripheral blood alone. Preferential use of TRBV28, TRBJ1-2 and TRBJ2-5 was observed in persistent disease, whereas TRBV20-1 and TRBJ2-1 were favored in newly diagnosed disease. Lower TCR Shannon entropy and fewer highly expanded clones were observed in persistent Graves' disease patients than in newly diagnosed patients, which suggested clonal expansion. The authors noted that the small sample size was a limitation that may lower accuracy. A larger number of public clonotypes was shared among persistent patients (under 3,000) than among newly diagnosed patients (more than 850).

The CDR3, from cysteine to phenylalanine, totals 16 residues. Only CDR3 DNA remains: 48 bases, in frame from the first base. V loses 6 bases, J loses 2 bases, and the germline ends lie 18 bases apart. Per the germline V gene (reference sequence), LGHDT is the CDR1 and YNNKEL is the CDR2. Libraries came from multiplex PCR. Sequencing used an Illumina HiSeq 4000. iRepertoire HTBI primers and Arm-PCR amplification of CDR3 regions were used to construct TCR beta libraries. Before sequencing, the PCR products underwent gel purification. Under the source paper's analysis protocol: A total of fewer than 65 TRBV and 14 TRBJ segments were identified across samples and were used for gene usage analysis of CDR3 amino acid clonotypes. COPE and FqMerger were used to merge the filtered high-quality paired reads into contigs. Contigs were aligned with BLAST to IMGT TRBV, TRBD and TRBJ reference genes, and CDR3 was defined per IMGT. Highly expanded clones were defined as clonotypes with a frequency above 0.1%. Repertoire diversity was measured by Shannon entropy, and V-J evenness by the Gini coefficient. A clonotype found in more than one individual was treated as public. The public reads were reanalyzed by TCRdb: fastp trimming at Q25, MiXCR alignment, in-frame beta chains only. Here each entry gathers all rows of one CDR3 protein and keeps the most common genes and DNA. These V and J calls are TCRdb output, not the study's own analysis. The sample yields about 440,000 distinct CDR3 sequences; more than 12% were counted once. The ten largest clones take up 16% of the sample.

The sample's time point label is to be understood as: newly diagnosed GD, antithyroid drugs for less than 3 months. For both TCR sequencing and RNA sequencing, RNA was extracted from PBMCs using TRIzol. The diagnosis of Graves' disease was made according to American Thyroid Association guidelines. Patients were recruited from an endocrinology department in Xi'an, China. Each patient gave approximately 8.8 milliliters of peripheral blood, collected in an EDTA anticoagulant tube. Ficoll Paque Plus density gradient separation was used to isolate PBMCs, and no additional T cell sorting was done. An Agilent 2100 Bioanalyzer and agarose gel were used to check RNA quality, and a NanoDrop 2000 was used to measure RNA concentration. This clonotype came up many times. No antigen is known for it. There are no base qualities to consult, and no much larger clone falls within one base. The same data also went into a second study, on T cells in Graves' hyperthyroidism and ophthalmopathy. Per that second paper: Stable Graves' hyperthyroidism was defined as no progression to ophthalmopathy during 18 months of follow-up. The hyperthyroidism patients were between 18 and 65 years old and newly diagnosed, with a disease duration of less than 2 months. Exclusion was applied to patients with uncontrolled infections, other autoimmune diseases, pregnancy or lactation. Diagnoses were based on clinical symptoms, serum thyroxine and TRAb, thyroid ultrasound and orbital computed tomography. For the first round of RT-PCR on the TCR CDR3, the HTBI primer set was used together with the Qiagen OneStep RT-PCR kit. Most expanded thyroid clonotypes (frequency above 0.001) were also detected in blood, a finding suggesting that blood repertoires may reflect thyroid immune responses. Ophthalmopathy was separated from stable hyperthyroidism by a 13 V-J signature model, with approximately 89% sensitivity and 81% to 83% specificity obtained in cross-validation and 80%/75% obtained in testing. In validation, progression to ophthalmopathy was predicted by the model with about 70% sensitivity and 72.22% specificity, a median of 6.5 months before onset. A discovery cohort of about a hundred patients, approximately 44 with Graves' ophthalmopathy and 55 to 60 with stable Graves' hyperthyroidism, was used to find distinguishing TCR V-J signatures. An independent validation cohort of under 20 hyperthyroidism patients and about 15 patients who later progressed to ophthalmopathy tested prospective prediction of ophthalmopathy. For training and testing, the 110 or so patients in the discovery cohort were randomly divided in a 7:3 ratio. Thyroid tissue and blood T-cell repertoires from about six Graves' hyperthyroidism patients were also compared in the study. After blood sampling, hyperthyroidism patients were treated with methimazole at a starting dose of 30 mg daily, and ophthalmopathy patients were treated with high-dose intravenous methylprednisolone. Libraries were constructed in a second round of multiplex PCR, after which size selection and purification were carried out. The libraries were sequenced on an Illumina HiSeq2000 using paired-end 100 bp reads. SOAPnuke was used to process the raw data, removing reads that contained adapters or uncalled bases, had a mean Phred below 15, or lacked an exact match to the constant primer or identifier. High-quality paired reads were merged using COPE v1.2.5, and each unique nucleotide sequence was defined as a clonotype. MiTCR v1.1 was used to align clonotypes to the IMGT TRBV, TRBD and TRBJ reference segments. The analysis included only V-J combinations with a frequency above 0.0001, which together covered around 99% of the repertoires. A TCS score was defined as the ratio of F50 (clonal expansion) to E x V (chaos), with BLOSUM62-based TCRdist applied between CDR3 peptides within each V-J. Welch's t-statistics and random forest reduced roughly 530 V-J features to about 13, which were used in a naive Bayes classifier (R e1071). Sample size was not statistically predetermined, and investigators were not blinded to group allocation. The paper describes TCR Vbeta CDR3 sequencing of 135 peripheral blood samples, made up of about 40 ophthalmopathy patients, approximately 76 hyperthyroidism patients and roughly 17 progressor patients.

The rearrangement combines TRBV3-1 with TRBJ2-3, with no confidently assigned D gene. This clonotype was sampled from a woman in her thirties with Graves disease. Donor details come from another sample of the same person, matched by shared clones. Source: peripheral blood mononuclear cells (PBMCs), taken at new diagnosis, from a patient treated with antithyroid drugs. In nucleotides, the sequence is TGTGCCAGCAGGGGGTGGCGAGTTAGCCTCACAGATACGCAGTATTTT. It encodes CASRGWRVSLTDTQYF.